A selection of T cell receptor beta chains follows, all from one sample in a study of blood T cell repertoires in COVID-19. Method: immunoSEQ multiplex PCR; TCRdb's copy keeps in-frame clones and lacks some. The table shows 170,000 or so clones, with approximately 83% occurring only once. Sequencing input: peripheral blood. These receptors came from a woman in her thirties or forties with COVID-19, enrolled during active disease. Both conserved end residues are part of each CDR3. The D gene is left open where the match is weak. Clone size appears in some rows only: once, few, many, or a class for an expanded clone.

CDR3: CASTGQGIGELFF
DNA: TGTGCCAGTACCGGACAGGGTATCGGGGAGCTGTTTTTT
J: TRBJ2-2
D: TRBD1
V: TRBV19
size: -

CDR3: CASGLVLFGRGPSGANVLTF
DNA: TGTGCTAGTGGTTTGGTACTTTTCGGCAGGGGTCCCTCTGGGGCCAACGTCCTGACTTTC
J: TRBJ2-6
D: -
V: TRBV12-5
size: -

CDR3: CSGGQGSEAFF
DNA: TGCAGCGGGGGACAGGGATCTGAAGCTTTCTTT
J: TRBJ1-1
D: TRBD1
V: TRBV29-1
size: -

CDR3: CASSSYGYTF
DNA: TGTGCCAGCAGTTCGTATGGCTACACCTTC
J: TRBJ1-2
D: -
V: TRBV27
size: few

CDR3: CASSGSGLDPNTQYF
DNA: TGTGCCAGCAGCGGATCGGGACTAGATCCGAATACGCAGTATTTT
J: TRBJ2-3
D: TRBD2
V: TRBV9
size: -

CDR3: CASSLRGNNEQFF
DNA: TGTGCCAGCAGTTTAAGGGGCAACAATGAGCAGTTCTTC
J: TRBJ2-1
D: -
V: TRBV27
size: -

CDR3: CSAPRSNTQYF
DNA: TGCAGTGCCCCACGGTCAAATACGCAGTATTTT
J: TRBJ2-3
D: -
V: TRBV20-1
size: -

CDR3: CASSPIAGQGDNEQFF
DNA: TGTGCCAGCAGCCCGATCGCGGGACAGGGGGACAATGAGCAGTTCTTC
J: TRBJ2-1
D: TRBD1
V: TRBV5-5
size: -

CDR3: CASRGSINSPLHF
DNA: TGTGCCAGTAGGGGCAGTATTAATTCACCCCTCCACTTT
J: TRBJ1-6
D: -
V: TRBV19
size: -

CDR3: CASMMWGQGNQPQHF
DNA: TGTGCCAGCATGATGTGGGGACAGGGGAATCAGCCCCAGCATTTT
J: TRBJ1-5
D: TRBD1
V: TRBV6-5
size: -

CDR3: CASSSLTGLSSYNEQFF
DNA: TGTGCCAGCAGTTCCCTGACAGGGTTAAGCTCCTACAATGAGCAGTTCTTC
J: TRBJ2-1
D: TRBD1
V: TRBV28
size: -

CDR3: CASSPRLTRVAGGLPGANVLTF
DNA: TGTGCCAGCTCACCACGCTTAACCCGGGTAGCGGGAGGACTCCCTGGGGCCAACGTCCTGACTTTC
J: TRBJ2-6
D: TRBD2
V: TRBV18
size: -

CDR3: CASSFLGGIIADTQYF
DNA: TGTGCCAGCAGCTTTCTCGGCGGCATAATCGCAGATACGCAGTATTTT
J: TRBJ2-3
D: -
V: TRBV12-1
size: -

CDR3: CAISESGLPGNQPQHF
DNA: TGTGCCATCAGTGAGTCCGGACTCCCCGGGAATCAGCCCCAGCATTTT
J: TRBJ1-5
D: -
V: TRBV10-3
size: -

CDR3: CASSGITGGETQYF
DNA: TGTGCCAGCAGCGGAATAACAGGGGGCGAGACCCAGTACTTC
J: TRBJ2-5
D: TRBD1
V: TRBV7-2
size: -

CDR3: CASSLAGGPGEQYF
DNA: TGTGCCAGCAGCCTAGCGGGAGGGCCTGGCGAGCAGTACTTC
J: TRBJ2-7
D: TRBD2
V: TRBV3-1/TRBV3-2
size: -

CDR3: CASSELTGINEQYF
DNA: TGTGCCAGCAGTGAACTTACAGGGATCAACGAGCAGTACTTC
J: TRBJ2-7
D: -
V: TRBV6-1
size: -

CDR3: CASRKQGAPDTQYF
DNA: TGTGCCAGCAGAAAACAGGGGGCCCCAGATACGCAGTATTTT
J: TRBJ2-3
D: TRBD1
V: TRBV6-5
size: -

CDR3: CASIGGVSEQFF
DNA: TGTGCCAGCATTGGGGGGGTGAGTGAGCAGTTCTTC
J: TRBJ2-1
D: TRBD2
V: TRBV6-5
size: -

CDR3: CASSVGSGSRNEQFF
DNA: TGTGCCAGCAGCGTAGGCAGCGGGAGTCGCAATGAGCAGTTCTTC
J: TRBJ2-1
D: TRBD2
V: TRBV9
size: -

CDR3: CASSSGQGRNTEAFF
DNA: TGTGCCAGCAGCTCCGGACAGGGTAGGAACACTGAAGCTTTCTTT
J: TRBJ1-1
D: TRBD1
V: TRBV7-3
size: -

CDR3: CASSPRGGPNTGELFF
DNA: TGTGCCAGCAGCCCGAGGGGGGGGCCGAACACCGGGGAGCTGTTTTTT
J: TRBJ2-2
D: -
V: TRBV11-2
size: -

CDR3: CASSQDPVDHFNTEAFF
DNA: TGCGCCAGCAGCCAAGACCCGGTCGATCATTTTAACACTGAAGCTTTCTTT
J: TRBJ1-1
D: -
V: TRBV4-1
size: -

CDR3: CSASYGTRQYF
DNA: TGCAGTGCTTCCTATGGTACGAGGCAGTACTTC
J: TRBJ2-7
D: -
V: TRBV20-1
size: -

CDR3: CASSLGLLAGGTDTQYF
DNA: TGTGCCAGCAGCTTGGGTCTCCTAGCGGGGGGCACAGATACGCAGTATTTT
J: TRBJ2-3
D: TRBD2
V: TRBV5-4
size: -

CDR3: CASSQVAVTGDGYTF
DNA: TGCGCCAGCAGCCAAGTTGCCGTGACAGGAGACGGCTACACCTTC
J: TRBJ1-2
D: -
V: TRBV4-1
size: -

CDR3: CASSLPGFGAGVRDEQYF
DNA: TGTGCCAGCAGCCTCCCGGGGTTTGGAGCGGGAGTTAGGGACGAGCAGTACTTC
J: TRBJ2-7
D: TRBD2
V: TRBV7-8
size: -

CDR3: CASSQVRGGPYEQYF
DNA: TGTGCCAGCAGCCAAGTACGCGGGGGGCCCTACGAGCAGTACTTC
J: TRBJ2-7
D: TRBD2
V: TRBV4-2
size: -

CDR3: CASSRAASSYEQYF
DNA: TGCGCCAGCAGCCGGGCAGCCTCCTCCTACGAGCAGTACTTC
J: TRBJ2-7
D: -
V: TRBV4-1
size: -

CDR3: CASSHNWGRGVSAEQFF
DNA: TGCGCCAGCAGTCACAATTGGGGCAGGGGGGTTTCGGCTGAGCAGTTCTTC
J: TRBJ2-1
D: -
V: TRBV10-1
size: -

CDR3: CATSRASSFANYGYTF
DNA: TGTGCCACCAGTAGAGCCTCCTCCTTTGCTAACTATGGCTACACCTTC
J: TRBJ1-2
D: -
V: TRBV24-1
size: -

CDR3: CSVGAIEQFF
DNA: TGCAGCGTTGGGGCCATTGAGCAGTTCTTC
J: TRBJ2-1
D: -
V: TRBV29-1
size: -

CDR3: CAANPPAKYGYTF
DNA: TGTGCCGCCAACCCCCCAGCGAAATATGGCTACACCTTC
J: TRBJ1-2
D: -
V: TRBV15
size: -

CDR3: CASSLAGLAGPNTGELFF
DNA: TGTGCCAGCAGTTTGGCCGGACTAGCGGGGCCGAACACCGGGGAGCTGTTTTTT
J: TRBJ2-2
D: TRBD2
V: TRBV27
size: -

CDR3: CASSPPFGEGTEAFF
DNA: -
J: TRBJ1-1
D: -
V: TRBV18
size: -

CDR3: CATSVARGPNEQFF
DNA: TGTGCCACCAGTGTGGCCAGGGGTCCCAATGAGCAGTTCTTC
J: TRBJ2-1
D: -
V: TRBV24-1
size: -

CDR3: CASSPAGPGGTDNEQFF
DNA: TGTGCCAGCAGCCCGGCGGGGCCGGGAGGGACGGACAATGAGCAGTTCTTC
J: TRBJ2-1
D: TRBD2
V: TRBV28
size: once

CDR3: CASSYSRGSDGYTF
DNA: TGTGCCAGCAGTTACTCACGCGGGAGTGATGGCTACACCTTC
J: TRBJ1-2
D: -
V: TRBV6-5
size: -

CDR3: CASSLTQAGKTQYF
DNA: TGCGCCAGCAGCCTCACCCAAGCCGGGAAGACCCAGTACTTC
J: TRBJ2-5
D: -
V: TRBV5-1
size: -

CDR3: CASSLRGQGKETQYF
DNA: TGCGCCAGCAGCTTGAGGGGACAGGGGAAAGAGACCCAGTACTTC
J: TRBJ2-5
D: TRBD1
V: TRBV5-1
size: -

CDR3: CASTPGVSQPQHF
DNA: TGTGCCAGCACCCCGGGGGTCAGTCAGCCCCAGCATTTT
J: TRBJ1-5
D: -
V: TRBV6-6
size: -

CDR3: CASSFRGRGADTQYF
DNA: TGTGCCAGCAGTTTCCGAGGGAGGGGGGCAGATACGCAGTATTTT
J: TRBJ2-3
D: -
V: TRBV28
size: -

CDR3: CASSLDLVNTIYF
DNA: TGTGCCAGCAGCTTAGATCTAGTAAACACCATATATTTT
J: TRBJ1-3
D: -
V: TRBV11-2
size: -

CDR3: CASSINSGDYNEQFF
DNA: TGTGCCAGTAGTATCAACAGCGGAGACTACAATGAGCAGTTCTTC
J: TRBJ2-1
D: -
V: TRBV19
size: once

CDR3: CASSGLDRLAGTDTQYF
DNA: TGTGCCAGCAGCGGTTTGGACAGGCTTGCTGGCACAGATACGCAGTATTTT
J: TRBJ2-3
D: TRBD1
V: TRBV9
size: -

CDR3: CASSAGTSFPDTQYF
DNA: TGTGCCAGCAGCGCCGGGACTAGCTTCCCAGATACGCAGTATTTT
J: TRBJ2-3
D: TRBD2
V: TRBV9
size: -

CDR3: CASGGEPRDSNYEQYF
DNA: TGTGCTAGTGGGGGGGAACCGCGGGACAGCAATTACGAGCAGTACTTC
J: TRBJ2-7
D: -
V: TRBV12-5
size: -

CDR3: CASSPYTEAFF
DNA: TGTGCCAGCTCACCCTACACTGAAGCTTTCTTT
J: TRBJ1-1
D: -
V: TRBV18
size: -

CDR3: CASSPIGGGTGQPQHF
DNA: TGTGCCAGCTCACCGATCGGTGGGGGGACAGGTCAGCCCCAGCATTTT
J: TRBJ1-5
D: TRBD1
V: TRBV18
size: -

CDR3: CATSDPPWERGTGELFF
DNA: TGTGCCACCAGTGACCCCCCATGGGAGCGGGGCACCGGGGAGCTGTTTTTT
J: TRBJ2-2
D: TRBD2
V: TRBV24-1
size: -

CDR3: CASSLFSGQGSYGYTF
DNA: TGTGCCAGCAGTTTATTTTCGGGACAGGGGAGTTATGGCTACACCTTC
J: TRBJ1-2
D: TRBD1
V: TRBV28
size: -